These 26 T cell receptor beta chains were all obtained from the same sample, sequenced in a study of shared clonotypes between healthy human individuals. Sequenced by immunoSEQ multiplex PCR; TCRdb stores in-frame clones only, minus some. This table has roughly 500,000 clones, over 70% appearing once. The material sequenced was PBMCs. The receptors were gathered from a woman aged 40 to 50 in good health. Some clones in this sample may be carry-over from other donors' samples.

The V gene is TRBV27, the J gene TRBJ2-1; 7 positions match TRBD1. The length of the CDR3 is 15 residues. From germline, CDR1 is MNHEY and CDR2 SMNVEV (reference sequence). V shed 5 bases and J 2 bases; nucleotides not matched to a gene: 6. The CDR3 DNA follows: TGTGCCAGCAGTACCTACAGGGGTGCCTACAATGAGCAGTTCTTC. The encoded protein is CASSTYRGAYNEQFF.

The J gene is TRBJ2-5, the V gene TRBV9; TRBD1 or TRBD2 may be the D gene (5 bases each). Germline V gene lookup returns CDR1 SGDLS and CDR2 YYNGEE. There are 14 residues in the CDR3. Trimming removed 4 bases at V and 12 bases at J, with 22 bases between. This chain's CDR3 is CASSSSGRGEAKYF. Written as DNA, the CDR3 is TGTGCCAGCAGCTCCTCGGGGCGCGGAGAGGCCAAGTACTTC.

This clone was detected a few times. A far larger clone lies a single base away; this is likely a read error. No conserved phenylalanine or tryptophan ends this CDR3, so it is likely a read error. J is TRBJ1-1 and V is TRBV6-5; 7 bases align to TRBD1. Germline-derived CDR1 and CDR2 are MNHEY and SVGAGI. The V segment lost 5 bases and the J segment 5 bases; nucleotides outside the gene matches: 2. This CDR3 has 12 amino acids. CDR3 sequence (DNA): TGTGCCAGCAGTACAGGGGAGACTGAAGCTTTCTCT. It encodes CASSTGETEAFS.

The rearrangement joins TRBV19 to TRBJ2-1; the match to TRBD1 covers 7 bases. With 0 bases clipped from V and 7 bases from J, the junction kept 6 bases outside the gene matches. This CDR3 is built from 15 residues. In germline, CDR1 is LNHDA, CDR2 SQIVND (reference sequence). The CDR3 sequence: CASSIEGARGNEQFF. For the CDR3, the DNA is TGTGCCAGTAGTATAGAGGGGGCCAGGGGGAATGAGCAGTTCTTC.

As to this clone: One end of the junction is discordant with germline, which a read error may explain. This chain uses TRBV5-1 with TRBJ2-2; 7 positions match TRBD1. Germline CDR1 SGHRS, CDR2 YFSETQ. This CDR3 comprises 16 residues. The CDR3 DNA reads as TGCGCCAGCAGCTTGACCGGGACAGAGAACACCGGGGAGCTGCTTTTT. Translation: CASSLTGTENTGELLF.

This clone showed up many times. J is TRBJ2-5 and V is TRBV25-1; 8 bases are a match to TRBD1. Germline V gene lookup returns CDR1 MGHDK and CDR2 SYGVNS. Trimming at V came to 2 bases and at J to 3 bases, leaving 5 bases not matched to a gene. The CDR3 is 15 amino acids. For the CDR3, the DNA is TGTGCCAGCAGTGAAGGCCAGGGGGCCGAAGAGACCCAGTACTTC. Protein sequence: CASSEGQGAEETQYF.

The CDR3 region is CASSATGVTGELFF. The CDR3 DNA reads as TGTGCCAGCAGTGCTACAGGGGTTACCGGGGAGCTGTTTTTT. The V and J genes are TRBV2 and TRBJ2-2, with 7 bases fitting TRBD1. V lost 4 bases and J lost 5; bases outside the gene matches: 4. Germline loops: CDR1 SNHLY, CDR2 FYNNEI. CDR3 size: 14 residues.

This clone was seen more than once but under ten times. The chain uses TRBV4-1 and TRBJ2-3; D unresolved. CDR3 length: 14 residues. Germline CDR1 MGHRA, CDR2 YSYEKL. V lost 1 base, J lost 2 bases, and 7 bases lay in between. The CDR3 loop reads CASSQGTVTDTQYF. The CDR3 DNA follows: TGCGCCAGCAGCCAAGGGACCGTCACAGATACGCAGTATTTT.

Worth noting for this clone: A far more abundant clone sits one base away, making this likely a read error. Additional DNA sequences in this sample encode the identical CDR3. In nucleotides, the CDR3 is TGTGCCAGCAGCTTAGGTCTCGGTACAGGGAACGAGCAGTACTTC. This codes for CASSLGLGTGNEQYF. The chain employs TRBV11-1 and TRBJ2-7, with D possibly matching TRBD1 (6 bases). Germline values: CDR1 SGHAT, CDR2 FQDESV (reference sequence). This CDR3 has 15 amino acids. Trimming left V 1 base short and J 5 bases short, with 15 bases between.

A word on this clone: The germline gene is not matched at one end of the junction; a read error may be the cause. The sample has other DNA sequences that encode this CDR3 too. The V gene is TRBV4-1, the J gene TRBJ1-1; no firm D call. The CDR3 runs to 12 residues. Germline assignment: CDR1 MGHRA and CDR2 YSYEKL. Here the CDR3 reads CASSPPGTEAFF. DNA for the CDR3: TGCGCCAGCAGCCCCCCCGGCACTGAAGCCTTCTTT.

With regard to this clone: A far larger clone lies a single base away; this is likely a read error. This sample also contains other DNA sequences that code for the same CDR3. This rearrangement joins TRBV29-1 to TRBJ2-5; D gene unclear. This CDR3 has 11 amino acids. Germline V lookup: CDR1 SQVTM, CDR2 ANQGSEA. The CDR3 DNA reads as TGCAGCGTTGTTGAGCAAGAGACACAGTACTTC. Amino acid sequence: CSVVEQETQYF.

The chain joins TRBV5-6 to TRBJ2-3; no clear D. Germline lookup yields CDR1 SGHDT and CDR2 YYEEEE. With 1 base removed from V and 0 bases from J, the gap between germline ends came to 9 bases. CDR3 length: 15 residues. CDR3 protein: CASSLRGVSTDTQYF. CDR3 bases: TGTGCCAGCAGCTTGCGTGGAGTAAGCACAGATACGCAGTATTTT.

This chain links TRBV6-1 with TRBJ1-1; D remains unclear. Trimming took 5 bases from V and 0 from J, leaving 10 bases between them. Germline V lookup: CDR1 MNHNS, CDR2 SASEGT. The CDR3 is made up of 14 amino acids. CDR3 coding DNA: TGTGCCAGCAGTAGGGCAGCCATGAACACTGAAGCTTTCTTT. It codes for CASSRAAMNTEAFF.

In the case of this clone: This probably arose from a read error, given a far larger clone one base away. The chain has TRBV7-9 and TRBJ1-5; D unclear. Germline CDR1 is SEHNR and CDR2 is FQNEAQ (reference sequence). The CDR3 is 13 residues long. The CDR3 DNA is TGTGCCAGCAGCTTAGGGGAAGGGCAGCTCCAGCATTTT. Its protein is CASSLGEGQLQHF.

V usage is TRBV10-2 and J usage is TRBJ2-7; 12 bases align to TRBD2. The CDR3 covers 14 residues. Per the germline V gene, CDR1 is WSHSY and CDR2 is SAAADI. V gave up 7 bases and J gave up 2 bases; unmatched junction bases: 3. The CDR3: CASNPSGRAYEQYF. DNA of the CDR3: TGCGCCAGCAATCCTAGCGGGAGGGCCTACGAGCAGTACTTC.

This rearrangement joins TRBV6-6 to TRBJ2-7; D is uncertain. Looked up from germline, CDR1 is MNHNY and CDR2 is SVGAGI (reference sequence). The V and J ends lost 4 bases and 2 bases respectively, with 6 bases between them. This CDR3 comprises 12 residues. This CDR3 is CASSSSTYEQYF. The CDR3 DNA sequence: TGTGCCAGCAGTTCCTCGACCTACGAGCAGTACTTC.

Points on this clone: In the same sample, other DNA sequences code for this CDR3. The genes are TRBV7-7 and TRBJ2-7; 9 bases match TRBD1. The germline V gene has CDR1 SSHAT and CDR2 FNYEAQ (reference sequence). The CDR3 covers 15 residues. V lost 2 bases, J lost 4 bases, and 6 bases stayed unmatched. The CDR3 here is CASSLRTGGFYEQYF. The CDR3, as DNA: TGTGCCAGCAGCTTACGAACAGGGGGCTTTTACGAGCAGTACTTC. Looking up the rest from reference TRBV7-7 and TRBJ2-7 gives the full variable domain: GAGVSQSPRYKVTKRGQDVTLRCDPISSHATLYWYQQALGQGPEFLTYFNYEAQPDKSGLPSDRFSAERPEGSISTLTIQRTEQRDSAMYRCASSLRTGGFYEQYFGPGTRLTVT.

This clone has a single count. The J gene is TRBJ1-3, the V gene TRBV4-1; no firm D call. CDR3 length: 14 residues. V was cut by 1 base and J by 1 base, with 5 bases left in between. Germline values: CDR1 MGHRA, CDR2 YSYEKL. The CDR3 region has the DNA TGCGCCAGCAGCCAAGTTTTTTCTGGAAACACCATATATTTT. It codes for CASSQVFSGNTIYF.

Only a few counts were recorded for this clone. The rearrangement joins TRBV18 to TRBJ2-5; TRBD1 aligns across 10 bases. CDR1 is KGHSH and CDR2 is LQKENI in the germline V gene. This CDR3 comprises 17 residues. With V trimmed by 3 bases and J by 1 base, 8 bases remained unmatched. DNA of the CDR3: TGTGCCAGCTCACCCCAGGGAAGACAGGGGGCCCAAGAGACCCAGTACTTC. This sequence encodes CASSPQGRQGAQETQYF.

The V call is TRBV5-4, the J call TRBJ1-1; D call uncertain. Germline lookup yields CDR1 SGHNT and CDR2 YYREEE (reference sequence). This CDR3 is 12 amino acids long. V gave up 7 bases and J gave up 1 base, with 8 bases separating them. The CDR3: CASAGSNTEAFF. The CDR3 bases are TGTGCCAGCGCCGGATCGAACACTGAAGCTTTCTTT.

The rearrangement links TRBV5-1 to TRBJ2-6; 8 nucleotides line up with TRBD1. This CDR3 is built from 17 residues. Germline V gene lookup returns CDR1 SGHRS and CDR2 YFSETQ. V dropped 1 base and J dropped 2; count of bases not matched to a gene: 5. CDR3 sequence reads: CASSLRTGQAGANVLTF. CDR3 bases: TGCGCCAGCAGCTTGCGGACAGGGCAAGCTGGGGCCAACGTCCTGACTTTC.

In its sample, this clone was seen many times. Additional DNA sequences in this sample encode the identical CDR3. The chain combines TRBV30 with TRBJ2-7; unclear D gene. V shed 0 bases and J shed 4 bases, with 7 bases lying between them. CDR3 length: 12 residues. CDR1 and CDR2 (germline): GTSNPN, SVGIG (reference sequence). The DNA for the CDR3 is TGTGCCTGGAGTGTAAGGGAATACGAGCAGTACTTC. Its translation: CAWSVREYEQYF.

This clone was observed at least ten times. The chain has TRBV29-1 and TRBJ2-1, with 8 bases that match TRBD2. This CDR3 is 18 amino acids long. Germline V gives CDR1 SQVTM, CDR2 ANQGSEA. V gave up 8 bases and J gave up 0 bases; unmatched junction bases: 18. The CDR3 sequence: CSIGVGLAGLSSYNEQFF. CDR3 nucleotides: TGCAGCATTGGGGTAGGGCTAGCGGGTCTGAGCTCCTACAATGAGCAGTTCTTC.

The chain joins TRBV7-2 to TRBJ2-3; either TRBD1 or TRBD2 may fit D (5 bases each). Per the germline V gene, CDR1 is SGHTA and CDR2 is FQGNSA. The CDR3 is made up of 16 amino acids. V was clipped by 5 bases and J by 5 bases, with 20 bases between them. The CDR3 coding sequence is TGTGCCAGCAGCCACCCGAGGTGGGGGACCGGAGATACGCAGTATTTT. It translates to CASSHPRWGTGDTQYF.

Regarding this clone: This likely reflects a read error, since a far larger clone is one base away. J is TRBJ2-5 and V is TRBV4-3; TRBD2 aligns across 12 bases. The CDR3 is 20 amino acids. V trimming: 0 bases; J trimming: 3 bases; junction bases outside the gene matches: 14. Germline V gene data show CDR1 as LGHNA and CDR2 as YSLEER. This CDR3 is CASSQDQPGLAGFGKETQYF. In DNA, the CDR3 is TGCGCCAGCAGCCAAGATCAGCCGGGACTAGCGGGCTTTGGTAAAGAGACCCAGTACTTC.

The chain is built from TRBV11-2 and TRBJ2-7; 12 bases are a match to TRBD1. The CDR3 covers 15 residues. Germline assignment: CDR1 SGHAT and CDR2 FQNNGV. Trimming removed 7 bases from V and 6 bases from J; junction bases left unmatched: 10. The CDR3 here is CASMLPGQGAGEQYF. The DNA of the CDR3 is TGTGCCAGCATGCTCCCGGGACAGGGGGCCGGCGAGCAGTACTTC.